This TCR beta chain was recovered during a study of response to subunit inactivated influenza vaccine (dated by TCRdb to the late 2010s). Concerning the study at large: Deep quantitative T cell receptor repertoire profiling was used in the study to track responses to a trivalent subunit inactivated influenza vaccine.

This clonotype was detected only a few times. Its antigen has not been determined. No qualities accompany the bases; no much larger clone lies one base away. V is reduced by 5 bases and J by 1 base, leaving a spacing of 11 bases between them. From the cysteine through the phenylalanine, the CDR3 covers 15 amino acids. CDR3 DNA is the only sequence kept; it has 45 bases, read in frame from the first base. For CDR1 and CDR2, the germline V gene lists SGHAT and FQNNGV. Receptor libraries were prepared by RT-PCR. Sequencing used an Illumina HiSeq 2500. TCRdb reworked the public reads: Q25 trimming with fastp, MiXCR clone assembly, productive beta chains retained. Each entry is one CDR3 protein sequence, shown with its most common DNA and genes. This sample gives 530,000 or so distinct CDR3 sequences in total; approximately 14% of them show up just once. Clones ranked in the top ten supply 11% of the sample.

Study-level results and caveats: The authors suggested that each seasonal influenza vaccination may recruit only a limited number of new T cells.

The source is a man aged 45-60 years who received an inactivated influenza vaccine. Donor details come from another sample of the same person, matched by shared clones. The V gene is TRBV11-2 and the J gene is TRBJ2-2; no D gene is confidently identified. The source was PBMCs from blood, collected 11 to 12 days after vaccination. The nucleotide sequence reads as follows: TGTGCCAGCAGCCGACTTCGAGGGAACACCGGGGAGCTGTTTTTT. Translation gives CASSRLRGNTGELFF.